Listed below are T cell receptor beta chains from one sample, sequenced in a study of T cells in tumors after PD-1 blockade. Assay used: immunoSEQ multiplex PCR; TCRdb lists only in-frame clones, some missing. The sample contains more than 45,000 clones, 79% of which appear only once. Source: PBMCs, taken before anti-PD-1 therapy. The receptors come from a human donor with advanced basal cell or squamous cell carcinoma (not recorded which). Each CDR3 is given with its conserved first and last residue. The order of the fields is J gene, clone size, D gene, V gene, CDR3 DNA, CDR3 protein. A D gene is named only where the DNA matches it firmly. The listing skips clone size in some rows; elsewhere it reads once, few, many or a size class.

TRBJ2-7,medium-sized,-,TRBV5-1,TGCGCCAGCAGCTTGGGACCCGGGCCTGATACCTACGAGCAGTACTTC,CASSLGPGPDTYEQYF
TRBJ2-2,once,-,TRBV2,TGTGCCAGGCTTGGGGACGAAGATTCGAACACCGGGGAGCTGTTTTTT,CARLGDEDSNTGELFF
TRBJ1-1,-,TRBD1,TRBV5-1,TGCGCCAGCAGCTCGGGACAGGGTGGGACTGAAGCTTTCTTT,CASSSGQGGTEAFF
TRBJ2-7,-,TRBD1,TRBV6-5,TGTGCCAGCAGCCAGGACAGGGTCTCCTACGAGCAGTACTTC,CASSQDRVSYEQYF
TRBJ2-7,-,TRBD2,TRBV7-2,TGTGCCAGCAGCGAGGGACTAGCGGGCACCTACGAGCAGTACTTC,CASSEGLAGTYEQYF
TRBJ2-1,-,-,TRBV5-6,TGTGCCAGCAGCTTGGGACAGCCCAATGAGCAGTTCTTC,CASSLGQPNEQFF
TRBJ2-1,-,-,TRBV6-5,TGTGCCAGCAGTAGAGTAACTTACAATGAGCAGTTCTTC,CASSRVTYNEQFF
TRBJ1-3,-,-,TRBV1,TGCACCAGCAGCCAAGATACCGGGACAGGGTTTTGTGGAAACACCATATATTTT,CTSSQDTGTGFCGNTIYF
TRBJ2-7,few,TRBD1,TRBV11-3,TGTGCCAGCAGCTTAGAGGTACAGGGGGCGGTCTCCGAGCAGTACTTC,CASSLEVQGAVSEQYF
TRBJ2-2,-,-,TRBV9,TGTGCCAGCAGCGTAGAGGGAGCGAGGGCAGGACGCACCGGGGAGCTGTTTTTT,CASSVEGARAGRTGELFF
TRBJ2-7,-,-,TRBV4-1,TGCGCCAGCAGCCCATATCTAAGCGACTCCTACGAGCAGTACTTC,CASSPYLSDSYEQYF
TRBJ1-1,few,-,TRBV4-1,TGCGCCAGCAGCGTACAGATCCGGGACCGACTGAAGGCTTTCTTT,CASSVQIRDRLKAFF
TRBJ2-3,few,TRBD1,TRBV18,TGTGCCAGCTCACGACAGGGATCCACAGATACGCAGTATTTT,CASSRQGSTDTQYF
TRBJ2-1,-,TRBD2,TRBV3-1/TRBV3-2,TGTGCCAGCAGTTATAAGCGGGGGGGCCTTTACAATGAGCAGTTCTTC,CASSYKRGGLYNEQFF
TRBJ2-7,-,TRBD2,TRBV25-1,TGTGCCAGCAGTTCGGCTAGCGGGAGCTCTTGGGTCGACGAGCAGTACTTC,CASSSASGSSWVDEQYF
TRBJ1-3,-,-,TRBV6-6,TGTGCCAGCAGTCCTCCCCCCGGACGGAGCTCTGGAAACACCATATATTTT,CASSPPPGRSSGNTIYF
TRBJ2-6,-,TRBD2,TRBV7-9,TGTGCCAGCGGTCGGGGGGGCTCTGGGGCCAACGTCCTGACTTTC,CASGRGGSGANVLTF
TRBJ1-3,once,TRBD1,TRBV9,TGTGCCAGCAGCGTAGGGGGACAGGGGGTTGGTGGAAACACCATATATTTT,CASSVGGQGVGGNTIYF
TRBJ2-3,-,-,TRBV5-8,TGTGCCAGCAGCCCGCGCCTAAAAACTAGCACAGATACGCAGTATTTT,CASSPRLKTSTDTQYF
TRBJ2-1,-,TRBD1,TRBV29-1,TGCAGCGTTGAAGATCGAGGGACAGGGGGCTACAATGAGCAGTTCTTC,CSVEDRGTGGYNEQFF
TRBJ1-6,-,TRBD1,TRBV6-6,TGTGCCAGCAGTCGAACCCCGGGACAGGGGAATTCACCCCTCCACTTT,CASSRTPGQGNSPLHF
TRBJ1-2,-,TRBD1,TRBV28,TGTGCCAGCAGCCTACGAGGACAGGATAACTATGGCTACACCTTC,CASSLRGQDNYGYTF
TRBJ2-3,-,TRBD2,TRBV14,TGTGCCAGCAGCCAAGACCTCCCGGGACTAGCGGGAGGGACAGATACGCAGTATTTT,CASSQDLPGLAGGTDTQYF
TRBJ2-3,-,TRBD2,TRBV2,TGTGCCAGCCTGAGAAGCGGGGGGGCGGATACGCAGTATTTT,CASLRSGGADTQYF
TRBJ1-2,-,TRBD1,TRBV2,TGTGCCAGCAGTATGGACAGGGAGGGTCATGGCTACACCTTC,CASSMDREGHGYTF
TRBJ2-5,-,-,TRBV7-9,TGTGCCAGCAGCTCCGTGACTAACCAAGAGACCCAGTACTTC,CASSSVTNQETQYF
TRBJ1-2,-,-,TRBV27,TGTGCCAGCAGTCCGCTGGGAGGCGGCTACACCTTC,CASSPLGGGYTF
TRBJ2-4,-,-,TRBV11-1,TGTGCCAGCAGCTCCTACAGAGCCAAAAACATTCAGTACTTC,CASSSYRAKNIQYF